This T cell receptor beta chain appears in the sequencing data of a study of memory CD4+ T cells and cytomegalovirus serostatus. About the study: Of the healthy Belgian adults, 9 were CMV seropositive and 24 seronegative.

Single viable CD3+CD4+CD8-CD45RO+ cells were sorted as the memory CD4+ T cells. Germline V lookup: CDR1 LNHDA, CDR2 SQIVND (reference sequence). The J segment lost 5 bases and the V segment lost 3 bases, leaving 18 bases of the junction unmatched. The CDR3 sequence is 19 residues long. About this clone: Antigen unknown.

Sequencing was performed with immunoSEQ multiplex PCR; in TCRdb, only in-frame clones are kept and a portion is missing. The repertoire consists of some 87,000 clones, with 75% to 90% occurring once and the leading ten covering less than 4.5%. Findings and caveats of the study: Suggested: most of the CMV-linked TCR signature lies in CD4+ memory cells. Of 150 to 200 reported CMV TCRbeta sequences, roughly 70 were found in memory CD4+ repertoires.

This TCR came from an adult in good health and CMV-seropositive. The chain employs TRBV19 and TRBJ2-2; the match to TRBD1 covers 7 bases. The sample comprised memory CD4+ T cells from blood. This CDR3 reads CASSIRTLQGSSRTGELFF. The CDR3 nucleotides read TGTGCCAGTAGTATCCGTACGTTACAGGGGAGCTCCCGAACCGGGGAGCTGTTTTTT.